This record looks at one T cell receptor beta chain sequence and its context. The CDR3 totals 16 residues. V lost 0 bases and J lost 0, with 12 bases in between. Germline V lookup: CDR1 MNHEY, CDR2 SVGAGI. This entry comes from a study of blood T cell repertoires in COVID-19. Study-wide background: The samples span acute and convalescent COVID-19 from the United States, Italy and Spain. PBMCs, B-cell-depleted T cells, or T cells provided the cDNA or gDNA that made up the material.

Original handling: Quantification of nucleated cells was approximated via reference gene primer amplification. Profiled with immunoSEQ multiplex PCR; TCRdb holds only in-frame clones, not every one. The V and J calls and clone size were taken over from that table, and D and trimming were inferred from the DNA. This table has under 300,000 clones, around 83% appearing once. The receptor comes from a man of 80 years or more with acute or convalescent COVID-19. The specimen sequenced was peripheral blood. V and J are TRBV6-5 and TRBJ2-7, with D perhaps matching TRBD1 (6 bases). The CDR3 region has the DNA TGTGCCAGCAGTTACTCGATGGGCAGGGGCTCCTACGAGCAGTACTTC. The encoded protein is CASSYSMGRGSYEQYF.